This T cell receptor (beta chain) was sequenced for a study of breast tumors, draining lymph nodes, adjacent tissues. Study outcomes and limitations: Luminal-like breast cancer showed significantly higher tumor–nontumor repertoire similarity than basal-like. Tumor TCR diversity was below lymph nodes but above nontumor tissue.

The CDR3 is made up of 17 amino acids. Germline assignment: CDR1 MGHRA and CDR2 YSYEKL. J was trimmed by 7 bases and V by 0 bases; bases with no gene match: 10. TCRdb called the multiplex PCR reads again in MiXCR, with one record for every CDR3 protein. The sample carries around 130,000 distinct CDR3 sequences, over 25% recorded once. This clonotype was recorded at least ten times. The antigen remains undetermined. Breast cancer patients provided tissue from their axillary draining lymph nodes. The sequence came from a female donor with breast cancer. Some clones in this sample may be carry-over from other donors' samples. This chain joins TRBV4-1 and TRBJ2-1; TRBD1 matches 9 bases. Sequenced: axillary lymph node tissue. The CDR3 bases are TGCGCCAGCAGCCAAGAACGTATCGGGACAGGGAAAAATGAGCAGTTCTTC. Its translation: CASSQERIGTGKNEQFF.